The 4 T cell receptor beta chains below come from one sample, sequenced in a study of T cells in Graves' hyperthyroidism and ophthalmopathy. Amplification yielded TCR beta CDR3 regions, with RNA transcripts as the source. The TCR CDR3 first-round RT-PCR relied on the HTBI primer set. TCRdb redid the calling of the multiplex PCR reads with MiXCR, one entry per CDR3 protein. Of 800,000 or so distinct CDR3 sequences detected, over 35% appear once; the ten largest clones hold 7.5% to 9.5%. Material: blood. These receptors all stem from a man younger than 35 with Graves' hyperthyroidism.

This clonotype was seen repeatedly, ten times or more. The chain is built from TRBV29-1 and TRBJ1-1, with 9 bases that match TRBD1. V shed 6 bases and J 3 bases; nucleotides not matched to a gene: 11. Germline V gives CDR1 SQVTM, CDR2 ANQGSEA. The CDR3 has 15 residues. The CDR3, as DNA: TGCAGCGTCACTGGGACAGGGAGAGGTGACACTGAAGCTTTCTTT. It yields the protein CSVTGTGRGDTEAFF.

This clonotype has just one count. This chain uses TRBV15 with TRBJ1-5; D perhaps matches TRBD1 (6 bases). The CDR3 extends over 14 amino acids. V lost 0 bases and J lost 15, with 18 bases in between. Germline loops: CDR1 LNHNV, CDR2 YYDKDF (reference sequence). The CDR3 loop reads CATSRDPSGGAGHF. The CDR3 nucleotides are TGTGCCACCAGCAGAGATCCCAGCGGGGGGGCCGGGCATTTT.

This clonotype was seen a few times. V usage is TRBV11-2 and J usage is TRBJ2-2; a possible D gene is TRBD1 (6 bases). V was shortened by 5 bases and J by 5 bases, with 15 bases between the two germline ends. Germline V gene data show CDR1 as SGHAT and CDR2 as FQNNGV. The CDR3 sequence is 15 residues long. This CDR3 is CASSRSRGRTGELFF. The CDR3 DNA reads TGTGCCAGCAGCCGGTCCAGGGGACGGACCGGGGAGCTGTTTTTT.

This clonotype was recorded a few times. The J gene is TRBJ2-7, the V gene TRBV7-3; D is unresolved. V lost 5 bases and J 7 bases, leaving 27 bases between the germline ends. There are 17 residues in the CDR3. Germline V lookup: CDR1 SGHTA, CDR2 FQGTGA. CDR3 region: CASSPSPNARYVGEQYF. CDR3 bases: TGTGCCAGCAGCCCCAGCCCCAACGCGCGCTATGTGGGTGAGCAGTACTTC. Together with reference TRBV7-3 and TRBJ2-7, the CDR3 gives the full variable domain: GAGVSQTPSNKVTEKGKYVELRCDPISGHTALYWYRQSLGQGPEFLIYFQGTGAADDSGLPNDRFFAVRPEGSVSTLKIQRTERGDSAVYLCASSPSPNARYVGEQYFGPGTRLTVT.